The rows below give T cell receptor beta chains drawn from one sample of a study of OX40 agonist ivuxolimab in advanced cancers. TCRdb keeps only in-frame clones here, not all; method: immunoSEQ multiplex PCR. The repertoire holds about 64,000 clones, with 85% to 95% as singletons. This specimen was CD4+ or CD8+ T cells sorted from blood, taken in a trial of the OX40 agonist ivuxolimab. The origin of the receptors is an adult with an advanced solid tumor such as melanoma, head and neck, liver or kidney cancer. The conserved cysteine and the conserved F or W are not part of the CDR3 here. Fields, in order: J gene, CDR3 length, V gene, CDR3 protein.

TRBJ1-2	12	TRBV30	AWGAGGGNYGYT
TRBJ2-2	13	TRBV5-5	ASSYGTTNTGELF
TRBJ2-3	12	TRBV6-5	ASSPDRVADTQY
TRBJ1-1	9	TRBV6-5	ASSGDSGAF
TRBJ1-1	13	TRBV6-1	ASTTNRQVNTEAF
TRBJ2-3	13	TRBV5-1	ASSPRQGSTDTQY
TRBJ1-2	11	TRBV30	AWSSGVLGGYT
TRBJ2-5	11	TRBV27	ASSLSWQETQY
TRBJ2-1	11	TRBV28	ASSTGTGRLQF
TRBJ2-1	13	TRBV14	ASSPLADSYNEQF
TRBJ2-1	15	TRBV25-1	ASSDPTGTGAYNEQF
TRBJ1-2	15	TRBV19	ATTWPGQGRGGYGYT
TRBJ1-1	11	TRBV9	ASSVRMNTEAF
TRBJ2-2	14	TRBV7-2	ASSSGRLGGTGELF
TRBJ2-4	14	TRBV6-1	ASSEASSLAKNIQY
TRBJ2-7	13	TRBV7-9	ASSLSAGTMYEQY
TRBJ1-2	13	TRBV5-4	ASSLVDFSGEGYT
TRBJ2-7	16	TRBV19	ASIEARRLAAFSYEQY
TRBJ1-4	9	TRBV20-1	SARGGESVF
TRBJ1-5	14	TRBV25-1	ASSGTGQLSNQPQH
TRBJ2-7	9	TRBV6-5	ASSYLDEQY
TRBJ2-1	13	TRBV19	ASRLAGVNSHEQF
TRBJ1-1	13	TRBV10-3	AISDQGGKDTEAF
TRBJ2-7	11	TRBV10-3	AITRTSDYEQY
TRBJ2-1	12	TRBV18	ASSPWRARNEQF
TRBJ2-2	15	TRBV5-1	ASSSGGVAAGTGELF
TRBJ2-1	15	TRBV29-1	SVEAGGLVGLYNEQF
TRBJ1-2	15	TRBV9	ASSAARTGYIDYGYT
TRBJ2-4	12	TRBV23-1	ASSLWVAKNIQY
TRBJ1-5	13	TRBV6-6	ASSTRTGGNQPQH
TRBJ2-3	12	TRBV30	AWSSGASTDTQY
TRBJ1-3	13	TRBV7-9	ASSLFESLGNTIY
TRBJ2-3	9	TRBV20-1	SASRTDTQY
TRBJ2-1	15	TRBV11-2	ASSPRGLLGRYNEQF
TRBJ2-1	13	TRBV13	ASSFGGISYNEQF
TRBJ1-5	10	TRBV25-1	ASSDEGNAQH
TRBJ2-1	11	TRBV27	ASSLLTSGRTL
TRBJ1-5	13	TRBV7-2	ASSSGQGGVQPQH
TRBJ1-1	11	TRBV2	ATTGQLNTEAF
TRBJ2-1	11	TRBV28	ASTLQGADEQF
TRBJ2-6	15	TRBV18	ASSPSGPGSGANVLT
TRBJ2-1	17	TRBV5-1	ASSLATGVTSGSYNEQF
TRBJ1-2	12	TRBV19	ASGQGARLGGYT
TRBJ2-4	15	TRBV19	ASSPGVGWKAKNIQY
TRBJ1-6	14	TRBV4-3	ASSQEGDPLNSPLH
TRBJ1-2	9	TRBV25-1	ASSALYGYT
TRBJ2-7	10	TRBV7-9	ASTKGVDEQY
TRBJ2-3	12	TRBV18	ASSPVSNTDTQY
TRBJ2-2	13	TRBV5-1	ASSLLEGGTGELF
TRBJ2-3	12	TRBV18	ASSPQGLADTQY
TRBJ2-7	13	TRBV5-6	ASSLRRLAPYEQY
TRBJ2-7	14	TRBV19	ASSIGLAGAAYEQY
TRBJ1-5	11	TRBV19	ASSSGQAQPQH
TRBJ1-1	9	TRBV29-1	SVAGTGEAF
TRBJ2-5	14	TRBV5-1	ASSLEPAGVGETQY
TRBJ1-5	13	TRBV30	AWSRAGSGDQPQH
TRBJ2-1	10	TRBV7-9	ASSLVLGEQF
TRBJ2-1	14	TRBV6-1	ASSEWGEGNWNEQF